This T cell receptor beta chain emerged from a study of T-cell memory formation after mild COVID-19. The study's findings and limits: Some responding clones appeared in pre-infection memory, suggesting cross-reactive memory joined. Whereas later expanders leaned CD4+, clones contracting day 15 to 85 showed a balanced CD4/CD8 makeup.

Germline trimming cut 5 bases from V and 3 bases from J; bases unmatched to any gene: 11. Germline CDR1 and CDR2: SGHVS and FNYEAQ. This CDR3 spans 17 amino acids. Amplification by 5'RACE using constant-segment primers produced TCR alpha and TCR beta cDNA libraries that carried sample barcodes and UMIs. TCRdb processed the 5' RACE reads anew with MiXCR; each CDR3 protein has one entry. This sample yields around 340,000 distinct CDR3 sequences, of which roughly an eighth are seen a single time; approximately 22% belongs to the top ten. In regard to this clonotype: Its antigen is not known.

The chain combines TRBV7-6 with TRBJ2-2; 8 positions agree with TRBD1. The receptor's source is a man between 18 and 29 years old who had mild COVID-19 (a few samples of this study predate the infection). Cell type and time point are not known. The sequenced material came from PBMCs or a T cell subset sorted from them (not recorded which). CDR3 sequence reads: CASSPRGGTGHTGELFF. CDR3 in DNA: TGTGCCAGCAGCCCGCGTGGCGGGACAGGCCACACCGGGGAGCTGTTTTTT.